This TCR beta chain was retrieved from a study of Ad26.COV2.S vaccination and SARS-CoV-2 variants. Germline V gene sequence: CDR1 MNHEY, CDR2 SVGAGI. The V gene lost 6 bases and the J gene lost 3 bases, with 8 bases spanning the gap. This CDR3 region has 13 residues. Only one count was recorded for this clone. TCRdb's copy holds only in-frame clones and misses some; the assay was immunoSEQ multiplex PCR. This table has 350,000 to 500,000 clones, about nine tenths appearing once. The treatment: about 20 received Ad26.COV2.S at low or high dose, single or two shots; about five received placebo; per-sample allocation not given. The investigators took samples on day 63 after the first vaccine or placebo injection.

The sequenced sample was peripheral blood, obtained in a trial of Ad26.COV2.S vaccine versus placebo. This chain connects TRBV6-5 to TRBJ2-2; D is ambiguous. This TCR was recovered from a person between 18 and 65 years old who received the Ad26.COV2.S COVID-19 vaccine or a placebo. The CDR3 spells CASRLSDTGELFF. In DNA, the CDR3 is TGTGCCAGCAGGCTCAGCGACACCGGGGAGCTGTTTTTT.